The rows below give T cell receptor beta chains drawn from one sample of a study of technical replicates of blood from several donors. Sequencing was performed with immunoSEQ multiplex PCR; in TCRdb, only in-frame clones are kept and a portion is missing. Of approximately 50,000 clones in the sample, more than 95% are singletons; the top ten hold approximately 0.4%. Material: T cells isolated from PBMCs. These receptor sequences come from a human donor in good health. Both conserved end residues are part of each CDR3. The D gene is left open where the match is weak. Clone size is not always given. Where it is, it says once, few, many or a class for expanded clones.

d_gene | j_gene | abundance | v_gene | CDR3nt | CDR3aa
TRBD1 | TRBJ2-7 | NA | TRBV5-1 | TGCGCCAGCAGCTCGAAATCCGGGACAGGGGCAGACGAGCAGTACTTC | CASSSKSGTGADEQYF
TRBD1 | TRBJ1-2 | NA | TRBV27 | TGTGCCAGCAGTTCGGACAGGGGAGCCATAATAGATGGCTACACCTTC | CASSSDRGAIIDGYTF
TRBD1 | TRBJ2-7 | NA | TRBV5-1 | TGCGCCAGCAGCCCGTGGACAGGGAGAAACGAGCAGTACTTC | CASSPWTGRNEQYF
TRBD2 | TRBJ2-3 | NA | TRBV30 | TGTGCCTGGGGGACTAGGTCAGATACGCAGTATTTT | CAWGTRSDTQYF
NA | TRBJ2-1 | NA | TRBV13 | TGTGCCAGCAGCTTCAGCGGAGGGAACTACAATGAGCAGTTCTTC | CASSFSGGNYNEQFF
NA | TRBJ2-7 | NA | TRBV19 | TGTGCCGCCGGGGCCTACGAGCAGTACTTC | CAAGAYEQYF
NA | TRBJ1-2 | NA | TRBV6-4 | TGTGCCAGCAGTGATCGAGGGAATGGCTACACCTTC | CASSDRGNGYTF
NA | TRBJ2-1 | once | TRBV7-2 | TGTGCCAGCAGCTTAGATAGGACTCACAATGAGCAGTTCTTC | CASSLDRTHNEQFF
TRBD1 | TRBJ2-7 | NA | TRBV2 | TGTGCCAGCAGCGCTCCGGCACAGGGGGCTTACGAGCAGTACTTC | CASSAPAQGAYEQYF
TRBD1 | TRBJ1-1 | NA | TRBV15 | TGTGCCACCCGTAATTGGCAGGGGGAAACTGAAGCTTTCTTT | CATRNWQGETEAFF
TRBD2 | TRBJ2-1 | NA | TRBV11-2 | TGTGCCAGCAGCCCCGTGAGCGGGAGCTTGTACAATGAGCAGTTCTTC | CASSPVSGSLYNEQFF
NA | TRBJ1-1 | NA | TRBV11-2 | TGTGCCAGCAGCTTAGACGCAGGGTTGGGCGCTGAAGCTTTCTTT | CASSLDAGLGAEAFF
TRBD2 | TRBJ2-7 | NA | TRBV7-2 | TGTGCCAGCAGCTCTAGCGGTTATTCCTACGAGCAGTACTTC | CASSSSGYSYEQYF
NA | TRBJ1-1 | NA | TRBV7-8 | TGTGCCAGCACCCCCCCGGGACTACAAGCTTTCTTT | CASTPPGLQAFF
NA | TRBJ2-3 | NA | TRBV14 | TGTGCCAGCAGCCAAGGTTTTCAGACGCAGTATTTT | CASSQGFQTQYF
TRBD1 | TRBJ2-7 | NA | TRBV19 | TGTGCCAGTAGTCCTACAGGGGGTAGGAACGAGCAGTACTTC | CASSPTGGRNEQYF
TRBD2 | TRBJ2-2 | NA | TRBV5-1 | TGCGCCAGCAGGGAAAGCGGGGGGTCGAACACCGGGGAGCTGTTTTTT | CASRESGGSNTGELFF
TRBD1 | TRBJ2-7 | NA | TRBV6-5 | TGTGCCAGCAGTCCCTCGGGACAGGGTTTAGACGAGCAGTACTTC | CASSPSGQGLDEQYF
TRBD1 | TRBJ2-2 | once | TRBV9 | TGTGCCAGCAGCGTACGGTATCATGACGGGACAGTTAACACCGGGGAGCTGTTTTTT | CASSVRYHDGTVNTGELFF
NA | TRBJ2-7 | NA | TRBV29-1 | TGCAGCGTTCGAGGAGCCTACGAGCAGTACTTC | CSVRGAYEQYF
TRBD2 | TRBJ2-3 | once | TRBV29-1 | TGCAGCGTTAGACTAGCGGGAGGTGAGGTCCCAGATACGCAGTATTTT | CSVRLAGGEVPDTQYF
NA | TRBJ2-2 | NA | TRBV7-9 | TGTGCCAGCAGCTTAATGAGGGAGGTTTCCGGGGAGCTGTTTTTT | CASSLMREVSGELFF
TRBD1 | TRBJ2-7 | few | TRBV5-1 | TGCGCCAGCAGCGAATCCATTAGGACAGGTTCGGCGGGCGTGCCGGGGAAACTCTACGAGCAGTACTTC | CASSESIRTGSAGVPGKLYEQYF
NA | TRBJ2-1 | NA | TRBV7-2 | TGTGCCAGCAGCTCTCTTGGCGGCTCCTACAATGAGCAGTTCTTC | CASSSLGGSYNEQFF
NA | TRBJ2-1 | NA | TRBV5-1 | TGCGCCAGCAGATCGGGAGAGCAGGCTGAGCAGTTCTTC | CASRSGEQAEQFF
NA | TRBJ1-2 | NA | TRBV5-1 | TGCGCCAGCAGATTTGGGGAGACAGGCGCTTCTAACTATGGCTACACCTTC | CASRFGETGASNYGYTF
NA | TRBJ2-3 | NA | TRBV4-1 | TGCGCCAGCAGCCAAACCGGAGGGTCTAGCACAGATACGCAGTATTTT | CASSQTGGSSTDTQYF
NA | TRBJ2-1 | NA | TRBV5-6 | TGTGCCAGCCTCTTTTTTACCGGGAGCAATGAGCAGTTCTTC | CASLFFTGSNEQFF
NA | TRBJ1-2 | NA | TRBV27 | TGTGCCAGCAGTTTATCGATGATGGCAGGCTACACCTTC | CASSLSMMAGYTF
NA | TRBJ2-7 | NA | TRBV7-2 | TGTGCCAGCAGCGGTCGGGAGTCCTACGAGCAGTACTTC | CASSGRESYEQYF
TRBD1 | TRBJ2-1 | NA | TRBV7-9 | TGTGCCAGCAGTCCCGGACAGGTCGGTGAGCAGTTCTTC | CASSPGQVGEQFF
NA | TRBJ2-3 | NA | TRBV25-1 | TGTGCCAGCAGTGAGATGGGGCTAGGCACAGATACGCAGTATTTT | CASSEMGLGTDTQYF